This T cell receptor beta chain originates from a study of T-cell reconstitution after alpha-beta-depleted transplantation in children (TCRdb year 2016). In terms of the full investigation: Using TCR repertoire profiling, the study quantitatively followed how T-cell immune reconstitution unfolded in children after TCRalphabeta/CD19-depleted allogeneic hematopoietic cell transplantation. Points the paper makes about the study in general: Hyperexpanded clone frequencies declined over subsequent months; after one year, T-cell counts and TCRbeta diversity were mostly attributed to newly produced T cells. In some patients, the high TCRbeta diversity seen at day 60 was put down to recipient T cells and intrathymic progenitors that had survived conditioning. Apparently early alphabetaT-cell count recovery about two months after transplant reportedly relied on only several hundred rapidly expanded clones derived from non-depleted graft cells.

According to the study, the label for this sample's treatment or condition signals: allogeneic hematopoietic cell transplantation with graft depleted of TCRalphabeta T cells and CD19 B cells. TCRalphabeta/CD19-depleted allogeneic hematopoietic cell grafts were given to the transplant recipients, all of whom were children. Preparation of the library involved PCR. The instrument was an Illumina HiSeq 2500. To normalize quantification of the TCRbeta repertoire, the TCR libraries were built with molecular barcoding that relied on unique molecular identifiers. Using fastp at Q25 and MiXCR, TCRdb reprocessed the public reads and kept productive beta chains. Every distinct CDR3 protein forms one entry, paired with its most common genes and DNA. The sample has some 600,000 distinct CDR3 sequences on record, approximately 13% of them singletons. The ten largest account for 2.2% of the sample. This clonotype has a handful of counts. Its antigen remains undetermined. The record has no base qualities; no much larger clone is one base away.

V loses 2 bases, J loses 4 bases, and the germline ends lie 12 bases apart. CDR3 length: 14 amino acids, cysteine to phenylalanine. Only the CDR3 portion is preserved as DNA: 42 bases, with reading frame beginning at the first base. CDR1 and CDR2, per the germline V gene, are MDHEN and SYDVKM. This sequence was found in a male patient younger than 18 who had a stem cell transplant for acute myeloid leukemia, so the T cells may come from the graft donor. This sample comprised PBMCs, mostly from graft donor cells, obtained 360 days after TCRalphabeta/CD19-depleted stem cell transplant. The chain couples TRBV28 to TRBJ2-7; TRBD1 is possibly the D segment (5 matching bases). The DNA sequence follows: TGTGCCAGCAGTTTACGCAGGGTTGGGTACGAGCAGTACTTC. This codes for CASSLRRVGYEQYF.